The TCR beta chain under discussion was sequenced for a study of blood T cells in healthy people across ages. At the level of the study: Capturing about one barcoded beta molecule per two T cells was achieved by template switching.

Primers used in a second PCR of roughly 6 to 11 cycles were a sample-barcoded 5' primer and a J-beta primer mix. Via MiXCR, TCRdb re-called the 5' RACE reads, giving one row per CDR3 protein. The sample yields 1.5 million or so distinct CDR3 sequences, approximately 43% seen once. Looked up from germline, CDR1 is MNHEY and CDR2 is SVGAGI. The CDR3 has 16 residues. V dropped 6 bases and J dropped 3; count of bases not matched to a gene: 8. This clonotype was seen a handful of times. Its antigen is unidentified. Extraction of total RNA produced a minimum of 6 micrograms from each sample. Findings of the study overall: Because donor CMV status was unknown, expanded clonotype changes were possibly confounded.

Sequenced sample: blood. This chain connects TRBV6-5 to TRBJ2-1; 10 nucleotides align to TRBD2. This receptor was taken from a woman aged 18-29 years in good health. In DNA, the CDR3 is TGTGCCAGCAGAGATTTAGCGGGGGGAATCTACAATGAGCAGTTCTTC. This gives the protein CASRDLAGGIYNEQFF.